The clone carrying this T cell receptor beta chain has at least ten counts. Each CDR3 protein is one row after TCRdb ran MiXCR on the PCR reads. Of approximately 24,000 distinct CDR3 sequences listed, 40% to 60% are singletons. CDR1 is MNHNS, CDR2 SASEGT, per germline. CDR3 size: 13 residues. V gave up 0 bases and J gave up 7 bases, with 9 bases separating them. This record belongs to a study of CD4 and CD8 cells across lung adenocarcinoma regions. Samples came from patients with localized non-small cell lung adenocarcinoma. The chain links TRBV6-1 to TRBJ2-5; D unclear. The sequence came from a male donor with lung adenocarcinoma. The CD4 and CD8 labels of this study may be unreliable. Sequencing was done on a sample of CD8+ T cells from the center of a lung tumor. CDR3 DNA sequence: TGTGCCAGCAGTGAAGCGCGAGAGGCGACCCAGTACTTC. Protein product: CASSEAREATQYF.